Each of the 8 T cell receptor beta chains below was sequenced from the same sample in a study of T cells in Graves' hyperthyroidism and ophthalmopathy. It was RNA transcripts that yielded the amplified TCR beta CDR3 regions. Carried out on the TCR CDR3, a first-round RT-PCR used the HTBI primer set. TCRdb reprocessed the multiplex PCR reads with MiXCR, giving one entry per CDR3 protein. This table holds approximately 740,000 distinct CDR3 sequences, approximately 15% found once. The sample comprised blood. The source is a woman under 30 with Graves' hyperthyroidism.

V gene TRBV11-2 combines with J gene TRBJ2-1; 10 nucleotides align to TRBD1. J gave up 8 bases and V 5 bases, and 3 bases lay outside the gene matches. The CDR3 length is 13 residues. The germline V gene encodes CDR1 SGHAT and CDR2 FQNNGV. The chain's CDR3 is CASSRDRGHEQFF. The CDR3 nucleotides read TGTGCCAGCAGCAGGGACAGGGGCCATGAGCAGTTCTTC.

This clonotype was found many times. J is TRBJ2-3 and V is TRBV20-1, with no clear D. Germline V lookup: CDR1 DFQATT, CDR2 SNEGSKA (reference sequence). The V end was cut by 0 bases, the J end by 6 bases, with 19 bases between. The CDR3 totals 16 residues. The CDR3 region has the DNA TGCAGTGCTAGAGATTCTCGATTGGGGATTGTGGATACGCAGTATTTT. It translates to CSARDSRLGIVDTQYF.

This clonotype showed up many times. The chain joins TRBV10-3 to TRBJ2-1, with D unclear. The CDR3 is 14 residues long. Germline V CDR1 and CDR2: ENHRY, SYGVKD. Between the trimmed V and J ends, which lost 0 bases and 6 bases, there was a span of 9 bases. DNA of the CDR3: TGTGCCATCAGTGAGTCGGGTAGCAGCAATGAGCAGTTCTTC. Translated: CAISESGSSNEQFF.

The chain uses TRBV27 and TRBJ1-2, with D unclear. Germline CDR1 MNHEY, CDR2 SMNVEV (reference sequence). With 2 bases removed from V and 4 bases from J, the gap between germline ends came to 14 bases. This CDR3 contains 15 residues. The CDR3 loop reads CASSLTLGQLYGYTF. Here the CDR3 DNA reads TGTGCCAGCAGTTTAACTCTAGGGCAGCTCTATGGCTACACCTTC.

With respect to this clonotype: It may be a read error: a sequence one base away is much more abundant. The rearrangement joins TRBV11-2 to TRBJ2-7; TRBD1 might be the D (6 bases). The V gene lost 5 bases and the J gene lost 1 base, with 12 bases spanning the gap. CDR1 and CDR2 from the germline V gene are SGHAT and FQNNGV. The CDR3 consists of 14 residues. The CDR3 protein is CASSLYRESYEQYF. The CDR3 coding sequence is TGTGCCAGCAGCCTTTACAGGGAGTCCTACGAGCAGTACTTC. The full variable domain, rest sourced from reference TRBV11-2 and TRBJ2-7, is EAGVAQSPRYKIIEKRQSVAFWCNPISGHATLYWYQQILGQGPKLLIQFQNNGVVDDSQLPKDRFSAERLKGVDSTLKIQPAKLEDSAVYLCASSLYRESYEQYFGPGTRLTVT.

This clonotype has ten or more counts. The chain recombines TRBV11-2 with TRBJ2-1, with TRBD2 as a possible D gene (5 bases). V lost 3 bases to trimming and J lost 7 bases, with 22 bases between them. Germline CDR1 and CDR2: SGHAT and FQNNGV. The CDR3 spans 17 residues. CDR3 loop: CASSFLEARSGMNEQFF. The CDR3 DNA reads TGTGCCAGCAGCTTTCTCGAGGCGCGGTCGGGGATGAATGAGCAGTTCTTC.

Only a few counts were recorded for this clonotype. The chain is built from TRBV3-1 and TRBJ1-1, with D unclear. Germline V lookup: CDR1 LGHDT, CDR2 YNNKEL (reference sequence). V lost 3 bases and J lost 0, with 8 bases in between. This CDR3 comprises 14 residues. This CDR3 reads CASSHVHMNTEAFF. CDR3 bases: TGTGCCAGCAGCCACGTACACATGAACACTGAAGCTTTCTTT.

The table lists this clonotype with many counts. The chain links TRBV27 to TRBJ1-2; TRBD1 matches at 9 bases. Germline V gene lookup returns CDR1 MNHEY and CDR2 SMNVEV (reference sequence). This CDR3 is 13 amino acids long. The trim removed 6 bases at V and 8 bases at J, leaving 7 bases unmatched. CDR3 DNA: TGTGCCAGCAGCGGGACAGGGACTGGGGGCTACACCTTC. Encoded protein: CASSGTGTGGYTF.